Included here is one TCR beta chain sequence, with context. TCRdb's table, derived via immunoSEQ multiplex PCR, lists solely in-frame clones and lacks some. The sample lists fewer than 60,000 clones, roughly 88% occurring once. Trimming took 6 bases from V and 9 from J; bases not matched to a gene: 5. CDR1 is MNHEY and CDR2 is SVGAGI in the germline V gene. The CDR3 extends over 13 amino acids. The data were obtained in a study of T cell changes during pregnancy in multiple sclerosis. The origin of this receptor is a female donor with multiple sclerosis, enrolled in a pregnancy study. This sample comprised peripheral blood, obtained in the second trimester of pregnancy. The chain is built from TRBV6-5 and TRBJ1-5; 10 bases line up with TRBD1. CDR3 sequence (DNA): TGTGCCAGCAGAACGACAGGGGGCGGGCCCCAGCATTTT. Translating it yields CASRTTGGGPQHF.